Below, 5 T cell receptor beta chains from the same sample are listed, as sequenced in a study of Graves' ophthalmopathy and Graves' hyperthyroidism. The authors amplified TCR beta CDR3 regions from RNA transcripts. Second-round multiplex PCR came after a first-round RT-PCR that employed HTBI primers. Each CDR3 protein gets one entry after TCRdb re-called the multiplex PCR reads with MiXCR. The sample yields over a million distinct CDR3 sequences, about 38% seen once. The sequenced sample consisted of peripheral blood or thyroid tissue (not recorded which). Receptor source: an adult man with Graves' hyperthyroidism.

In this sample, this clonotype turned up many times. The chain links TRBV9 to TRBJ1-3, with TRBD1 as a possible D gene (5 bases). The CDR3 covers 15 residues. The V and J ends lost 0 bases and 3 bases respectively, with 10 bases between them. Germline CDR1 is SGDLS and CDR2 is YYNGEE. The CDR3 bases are TGTGCCAGCAGCGTAGAAGGGGTTCTTGGAAACACCATATATTTT. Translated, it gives CASSVEGVLGNTIYF.

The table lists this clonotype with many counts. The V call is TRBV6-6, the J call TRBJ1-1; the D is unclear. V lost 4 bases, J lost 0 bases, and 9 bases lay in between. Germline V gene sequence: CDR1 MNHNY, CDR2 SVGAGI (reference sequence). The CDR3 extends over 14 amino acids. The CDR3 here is CASSSLTLNTEAFF. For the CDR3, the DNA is TGTGCCAGCAGTTCCCTGACCCTGAACACTGAAGCTTTCTTT.

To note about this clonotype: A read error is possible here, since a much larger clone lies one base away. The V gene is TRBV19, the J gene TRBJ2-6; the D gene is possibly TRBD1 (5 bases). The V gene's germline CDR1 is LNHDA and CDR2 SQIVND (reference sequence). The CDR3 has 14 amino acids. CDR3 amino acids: CASSATSGASVLTF. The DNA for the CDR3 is TGTGCCAGTAGTGCAACCTCTGGGGCCAGCGTCCTGACTTTC.

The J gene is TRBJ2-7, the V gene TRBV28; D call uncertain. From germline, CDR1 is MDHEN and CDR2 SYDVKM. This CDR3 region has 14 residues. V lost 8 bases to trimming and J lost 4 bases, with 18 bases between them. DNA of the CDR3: TGTGCCAGCGGCCTCGGTGGGTTGGTGTACGAGCAGTACTTC. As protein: CASGLGGLVYEQYF.

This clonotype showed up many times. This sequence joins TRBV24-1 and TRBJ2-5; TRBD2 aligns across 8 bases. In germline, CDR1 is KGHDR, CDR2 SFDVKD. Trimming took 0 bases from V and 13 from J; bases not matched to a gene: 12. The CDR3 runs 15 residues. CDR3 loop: CATSDLSSGGPGLYF. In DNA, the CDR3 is TGTGCCACCAGTGATTTGTCCAGCGGGGGACCCGGGTTGTACTTC.